Described below is a single TCR beta chain sequence and its context. The antigen remains unidentified. Identification of naive CD8+ T cells rested on CD45RO-CCR7+CD27+CD95- status. This specimen comes from a study of CXCR3-negative and CXCR3-positive naive CD8 T cells. Findings and caveats of the study: Naive cells with CXCR3 showed TRB CDR3s that were more hydrophobic than those in CXCR3-negative naive cells. The TRBV-TRBJ usage of naive CXCR3-negative and CXCR3-positive cells was similar, but that of memory cells differed. Cryopreservation partially lowered CXCR3 expression, so most assays used fresh PBMCs.

The authors prepared UMI-labeled TRB cDNA libraries by 5' RACE. TCRdb re-analyzed the 5' RACE reads; it lists each CDR3 protein once, without DNA. The sample data list some 130,000 distinct CDR3 sequences. Sequenced sample: naive CXCR3- CD8+ T cells from blood. Described subset: CD45RO-CCR7+CD27+CD95- naive CD8+ T cells lacking CXCR3 (TNR3-). This receptor was obtained from a human donor in good health. Some clones in this sample may be carry-over from other donors' samples.

CDR3 region: CASSLRGQPDQPQHF. The V and J genes are TRBV7-9 and TRBJ1-5; the TCRdb call, TRBD1, lacks DNA for checking. Germline assignment: CDR1 SEHNR and CDR2 FQNEAQ (reference sequence). The CDR3 extends over 15 amino acids.